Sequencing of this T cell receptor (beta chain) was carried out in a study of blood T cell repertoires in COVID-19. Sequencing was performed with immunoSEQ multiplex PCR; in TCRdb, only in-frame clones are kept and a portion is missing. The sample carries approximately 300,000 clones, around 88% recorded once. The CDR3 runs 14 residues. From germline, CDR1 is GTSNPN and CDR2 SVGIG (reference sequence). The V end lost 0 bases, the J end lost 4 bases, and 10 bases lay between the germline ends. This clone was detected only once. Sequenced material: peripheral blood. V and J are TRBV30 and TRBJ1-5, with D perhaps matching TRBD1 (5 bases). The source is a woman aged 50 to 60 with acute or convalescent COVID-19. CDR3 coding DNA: TGTGCCTGGAGTGTACGCGGGGGAAATCAGCCCCAGCATTTT. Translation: CAWSVRGGNQPQHF.